This TCR beta chain is from a study of blood T cell repertoires in COVID-19. The wider study: From the United States, Italy and Spain came samples of acute and convalescent COVID-19.

Per germline, CDR1 MGHDK and CDR2 SYGVNS. CDR3 size: 15 residues. V shed 5 bases and J shed 4 bases, with 15 bases lying between them. Original methodology: By means of reference gene primer amplification, nucleated cell counts were estimated. TCRdb's copy holds only in-frame clones and misses some; the assay was immunoSEQ multiplex PCR. V, J and clone size are those of that table, while D and trimming were read from the DNA. The sample has 140,000 to 150,000 clones; about 87% are singletons. The sequencing input was peripheral blood. The V call is TRBV25-1, the J call TRBJ1-3, with D possibly being TRBD1 (6 bases). This TCR was recovered from a human donor in a cohort sampled during active COVID-19. The CDR3: CASSPRAGVGNTIYF. In DNA form, the CDR3 reads TGTGCCAGCAGTCCTAGGGCAGGGGTCGGAAACACCATATATTTT.